This T cell receptor (beta chain) was captured by sequencing in a study of cytomegalovirus exposure and HLA in healthy donors. As for the study in general: The roughly 130 validation repertoires, a later analysis reported, used the same platform as the 700 or so repertoires from the first cohort.

While the first cohort had 600 to 800 subjects, the donors belonged to the separate validation cohort of about 110 subjects. Comments on this clone: What it binds is unknown.

Sequencing used immunoSEQ multiplex PCR; TCRdb keeps in-frame clones, though not all of them. There are about 160,000 clones in the sample; roughly 96% occur only once, and approximately 0.97% lies in the top ten. In germline, CDR1 is SQVTM, CDR2 ANQGSEA. The V and J ends lost 4 bases and 0 bases, in that order; junction bases with no gene match: 2. The CDR3 consists of 13 residues. Regarding the study as a whole: A classifier reportedly called cytomegalovirus status with high sensitivity and specificity. The listing of 150 to 200 TCR beta chains classed them as cytomegalovirus-associated.

The TCR was taken from a woman between 18 and 29 years old in good health and CMV-seronegative. What was sequenced was PBMCs. The chain employs TRBV29-1 and TRBJ1-2; TRBD1 matches at 7 bases. The CDR3 DNA follows: TGCAGCGTTGCAGGGGGTACTAACTATGGCTACACCTTC. This sequence encodes CSVAGGTNYGYTF.